This passage covers 32 T cell receptor beta chains from one sample sequenced in a study of regulatory T cells in long-lasting Graves disease. Arm-PCR with iRepertoire HTBI primers amplified the CDR3 regions for these TCR beta libraries. A single record per CDR3 protein comes from TCRdb applying MiXCR to the multiplex PCR reads. This table holds around 450,000 distinct CDR3 sequences, about a fifth found once. As to time point: persistent/refractory GD, antithyroid drugs over 5 years with positive TRAb. Preparation of the TCR library used RNA extracted from PBMCs. Specimen: peripheral blood mononuclear cells (PBMCs), collected when the disease was refractory, from a patient treated with antithyroid drugs. Source of these receptors: a female donor with Graves disease.

There are many counts of this clonotype. The chain has TRBV5-5 and TRBJ1-5; D not resolved. Germline V lookup: CDR1 SGHKS, CDR2 YYEKEE (reference sequence). Trimming pared 1 base from V and 2 bases from J, leaving 19 bases between. The CDR3 is 18 residues long. The CDR3 protein is CASSLFGEEGGGNQPQHF. DNA of the CDR3: TGTGCCAGCAGCTTGTTCGGAGAAGAAGGCGGGGGCAATCAGCCCCAGCATTTT.

This clonotype occurred many times. V gene TRBV20-1 combines with J gene TRBJ1-6; 7 nucleotides match TRBD1. Germline assignment: CDR1 DFQATT and CDR2 SNEGSKA (reference sequence). The CDR3 runs 15 residues. Germline trimming cut 2 bases from V and 10 bases from J; bases unmatched to any gene: 11. CDR3 sequence reads: CSARRSGTVESPLHF. The CDR3 DNA sequence: TGCAGTGCTAGACGATCCGGGACAGTCGAATCACCCCTCCACTTT.

As regards this clonotype: The junction departs from the called germline gene at one end, perhaps through a read error. V is TRBV15 and J is TRBJ2-6, with 9 bases lining up with TRBD1. This CDR3 contains 22 residues. Germline assignment: CDR1 LNHNV and CDR2 YYDKDF (reference sequence). This CDR3 is CAASREVAATGGLNLGANVLTF. The CDR3 region has the DNA TGTGCCGCCAGCAGAGAAGTCGCGGCAACAGGGGGCTTAAATCTCGGGGCCAACGTCCTGACTTTC.

Concerning this clonotype: A much larger clonotype is one base distant, so this may be a read error. The CDR3 region is CASGFDMTGTADYGYTF. The CDR3 DNA is TGTGCCAGCGGCTTTGATATGACCGGGACAGCCGATTATGGCTACACCTTC. The rearrangement links TRBV11-2 to TRBJ1-2, with TRBD1 matching over 7 bases. This CDR3 spans 17 amino acids. Per germline, CDR1 SGHAT and CDR2 FQNNGV. Full variable domain (outside the CDR3, taken from reference TRBV11-2 and TRBJ1-2): EAGVAQSPRYKIIEKRQSVAFWCNPISGHATLYWYQQILGQGPKLLIQFQNNGVVDDSQLPKDRFSAERLKGVDSTLKIQPAKLEDSAVYLCASGFDMTGTADYGYTFGSGTRLTVV.

With respect to this clonotype: This may be a read error: a much more frequent sequence differs by one nucleotide. Since no conserved phenylalanine or tryptophan closes the CDR3, a read error is the likely cause. The chain recombines TRBV28 with TRBJ2-7, with D uncertain. Trimming cost V 3 bases and J 1 base, with 10 bases left between them. Germline CDR1 MDHEN, CDR2 SYDVKM. This CDR3 has 14 residues. In nucleotides, the CDR3 is TGTGCCAGCAGTTTTAATGGGGTTTCCTACGAGCAGTACTGC. Translation: CASSFNGVSYEQYC.

The genes are TRBV15 and TRBJ2-5, with D possibly being TRBD1 or TRBD2 (5 bases each). The CDR3 loop spans 15 amino acids. With 4 bases removed from V and 3 bases from J, the gap between germline ends came to 15 bases. The germline gives CDR1 LNHNV, CDR2 YYDKDF (reference sequence). In DNA form, the CDR3 reads TGTGCCACCAGCAAGGGTCGGGGACCCGAAGAGACCCAGTACTTC. Its protein product is CATSKGRGPEETQYF.

V gene TRBV4-1 combines with J gene TRBJ1-6; D gene uncertain. This CDR3 region has 13 residues. The germline CDR1 and CDR2 sequences are MGHRA and YSYEKL. V was clipped by 7 bases and J by 8 bases, with 12 bases between them. CDR3 in DNA: TGCGCCAGCAACCAGGACTTGGATTCACCCCTCCACTTT. Residues: CASNQDLDSPLHF.

The genes are TRBV24-1 and TRBJ2-3; maybe TRBD2 (7 bases). The CDR3 totals 14 residues. V was trimmed by 5 bases and J by 6 bases, leaving 14 bases between them. Looked up from germline, CDR1 is KGHDR and CDR2 is SFDVKD. CDR3 loop: CATSATAGADTQYF. In DNA, the CDR3 is TGTGCCACCAGTGCCACCGCGGGGGCGGATACGCAGTATTTT.

This clonotype was found many times. J is TRBJ1-1 and V is TRBV6-5, with D tentatively TRBD1 (5 bases). V lost 2 bases, J lost 3 bases, and 19 bases lay in between. This CDR3 is 17 amino acids long. Per the germline V gene, CDR1 is MNHEY and CDR2 is SVGAGI. Here the CDR3 reads CASSYLTGHPGDTEAFF. The CDR3 DNA is TGTGCCAGCAGTTACCTCACTGGACATCCCGGGGACACTGAAGCTTTCTTT.

The rearrangement joins TRBV19 to TRBJ2-7; 7 nucleotides match TRBD1. The trim removed 4 bases at V and 12 bases at J, leaving 15 bases unmatched. This CDR3 is built from 14 residues. Germline V lookup: CDR1 LNHDA, CDR2 SQIVND (reference sequence). The CDR3 DNA reads TGTGCCAGTAGTACCCGAACCGACAGTCAGGGGGTGTACTTC. Translation gives CASSTRTDSQGVYF.

This clonotype was detected many times. Here the CDR3 DNA reads TGTGCCAGCAGCGGTCGGACAGGGGGCAATTACGAGCAGTACTTC. The encoded protein is CASSGRTGGNYEQYF. The chain links TRBV11-2 to TRBJ2-7, with 11 bases identical to TRBD1. The CDR3 spans 15 residues. With V trimmed by 5 bases and J by 4 bases, 7 bases remained unmatched. The germline gives CDR1 SGHAT, CDR2 FQNNGV.

The rearrangement uses TRBV7-3 and TRBJ2-2; 9 bases agree with TRBD2. The length of the CDR3 is 17 residues. Germline trimming cut 2 bases from V and 1 base from J; bases unmatched to any gene: 5. CDR1 SGHTA and CDR2 FQGTGA come from the germline V gene. The CDR3 coding sequence is TGTGCCAGCAGCTTATGGGCTAGCGGGATGAACACCGGGGAGCTGTTTTTT. Translating it yields CASSLWASGMNTGELFF. Variable domain in full (rest from reference TRBV7-3 and TRBJ2-2): GAGVSQTPSNKVTEKGKYVELRCDPISGHTALYWYRQSLGQGPEFLIYFQGTGAADDSGLPNDRFFAVRPEGSVSTLKIQRTERGDSAVYLCASSLWASGMNTGELFFGEGSRLTVL.

This clonotype has a handful of counts. The V call is TRBV19, the J call TRBJ1-5; D ambiguous. V was pared by 0 bases and J by 7 bases, with 10 bases between. Per germline, CDR1 LNHDA and CDR2 SQIVND (reference sequence). CDR3 length: 14 residues. The CDR3 reads CASSIDGESQPQHF. DNA of the CDR3: TGTGCCAGTAGTATAGACGGGGAAAGCCAGCCCCAGCATTTT. Looking up the rest from reference TRBV19 and TRBJ1-5 gives the full variable domain: DGGITQSPKYLFRKEGQNVTLSCEQNLNHDAMYWYRQDPGQGLRLIYYSQIVNDFQKGDIAEGYSVSREKKESFPLTVTSAQKNPTAFYLCASSIDGESQPQHFGDGTRLSIL.

V is TRBV7-9 and J is TRBJ2-5; 12 nucleotides agree with TRBD2. Germline V gives CDR1 SEHNR, CDR2 FQNEAQ (reference sequence). CDR3 length equals 15 residues. Trimming at V came to 5 bases and at J to 9 bases, leaving 10 bases not matched to a gene. The CDR3 loop is CASSPRLAGEEAQYF. Written as DNA, the CDR3 is TGTGCCAGCAGCCCCCGACTAGCGGGGGAGGAGGCCCAGTACTTC.

This clonotype was found many times. The rearrangement joins TRBV11-2 to TRBJ2-7; D remains unclear. CDR1 and CDR2 (germline): SGHAT, FQNNGV. CDR3 size: 16 residues. Trimming left V 1 base short and J 0 bases short, with 13 bases between. CDR3 loop: CASSLVGSVSSYEQYF. The CDR3 DNA is TGTGCCAGCAGCTTAGTGGGCAGTGTTAGCTCCTACGAGCAGTACTTC.

The chain joins TRBV27 to TRBJ2-3; D unresolved. The CDR3 length is 15 residues. The germline CDR1 and CDR2 sequences are MNHEY and SMNVEV (reference sequence). Trimming shortened V by 2 bases and J by 0 bases, and 9 bases separated the two germline ends. CDR3 protein: CASSLVTGSTDTQYF. The CDR3, as DNA: TGTGCCAGCAGTTTAGTCACCGGGAGCACAGATACGCAGTATTTT.

In this sample, this clonotype turned up a few times. The chain couples TRBV2 to TRBJ2-7, with D uncertain. Trimming left V 10 bases short and J 3 bases short, with 7 bases between. The CDR3 runs to 10 residues. Germline CDR1 reads SNHLY; CDR2 reads FYNNEI. DNA for the CDR3: TGTGCCACCTCCGGCTACGAGCAGTACTTC. Translated, it gives CATSGYEQYF.

The chain has TRBV19 and TRBJ1-1; 12 positions agree with TRBD1. Trimming at V came to 4 bases and at J to 4 bases, leaving 4 bases not matched to a gene. CDR1 and CDR2 (germline): LNHDA, SQIVND (reference sequence). The CDR3 is 15 amino acids. The CDR3 bases are TGTGCCAGTAGTAGGGGACAGGGGGCTTTCACTGAAGCTTTCTTT. Encoded protein: CASSRGQGAFTEAFF.

The chain employs TRBV12-3 or TRBV12-4 and TRBJ1-2, with a tentative D call TRBD1 (5 bases). V was pared by 8 bases and J by 4 bases, with 11 bases between. CDR3 length equals 12 residues. In nucleotides, the CDR3 is TGTGCCAGCGGAGGCAGGGTCTATGGCTACACCTTC. Amino acid sequence: CASGGRVYGYTF.

This sequence joins TRBV29-1 and TRBJ2-5; 8 nucleotides align to TRBD1. The CDR3 has 14 amino acids. Germline CDR1 reads SQVTM; CDR2 reads ANQGSEA. V shed 0 bases and J 5 bases; nucleotides not matched to a gene: 5. In DNA form, the CDR3 reads TGCAGCGTTGAAGAGACAGGGGCCGGGGAGACCCAGTACTTC. This translates into CSVEETGAGETQYF.

The rearrangement uses TRBV12-3 or TRBV12-4 and TRBJ1-1; D ambiguous. V was shortened by 3 bases and J by 8 bases, with 7 bases between the two germline ends. The CDR3 totals 11 residues. The CDR3 sequence: CASSLSEEAFF. In nucleotides, the CDR3 is TGTGCCAGCAGTTTGAGTGAAGAAGCTTTCTTT.

This rearrangement joins TRBV19 to TRBJ2-1, with 7 bases matching TRBD2. Unmatched junction bases numbered 4, after V lost 2 bases and J lost 0 bases. CDR1 and CDR2 from the germline V gene are LNHDA and SQIVND (reference sequence). The CDR3 has 16 residues. The CDR3 loop is CASSITAGASYNEQFF. CDR3 nucleotides: TGTGCCAGTAGTATAACGGCGGGAGCCTCCTACAATGAGCAGTTCTTC. The full variable domain, completed using reference TRBV19 and TRBJ2-1, is DGGITQSPKYLFRKEGQNVTLSCEQNLNHDAMYWYRQDPGQGLRLIYYSQIVNDFQKGDIAEGYSVSREKKESFPLTVTSAQKNPTAFYLCASSITAGASYNEQFFGPGTRLTVL.

This clonotype has a handful of counts. The rearrangement uses TRBV29-1 and TRBJ1-2; 7 nucleotides align to TRBD1. CDR3 length: 16 amino acids. Germline CDR1 is SQVTM and CDR2 is ANQGSEA. J was trimmed by 4 bases and V by 0 bases; bases with no gene match: 11. The CDR3, as DNA: TGCAGCGTTGAAGATCGGGTAAAGGGGGCCGGCTATGGCTACACCTTC. Translated, it gives CSVEDRVKGAGYGYTF.

This chain uses TRBV12-3 or TRBV12-4 with TRBJ1-5, with D perhaps matching TRBD1 (6 bases). The V gene lost 6 bases and the J gene lost 0 bases, with 15 bases spanning the gap. The CDR3 has 16 residues. The chain's CDR3 is CASSLRDIDSNQPQHF. The DNA of the CDR3 is TGTGCCAGCAGCCTACGGGACATCGATAGCAATCAGCCCCAGCATTTT.

To note about this clonotype: A much larger clone lies one base from this, so it may be a read error. The chain combines TRBV12-3 or TRBV12-4 with TRBJ2-7; D might be TRBD2 (6 bases). The CDR3 spans 15 residues. In nucleotides, the CDR3 is TGTGCCAGCAGTCCCTTTGTGGGACTCTCCTACGGGCAGTACTTC. It yields the protein CASSPFVGLSYGQYF.

This clonotype was detected only a few times. Germline and junction disagree at one end, which may indicate a read error. The chain combines TRBV12-3 or TRBV12-4 with TRBJ2-7; TRBD2 matches 10 bases. The CDR3 sequence is 14 residues long. CDR3 sequence: CASSLAGEAYEQYF. The CDR3 DNA sequence: TGTGCCAGCAGTCTAGCGGGAGAAGCTTACGAGCAGTACTTC.

This clonotype was picked up a small number of times. V and J are TRBV7-9 and TRBJ2-2; no reliable D call. The CDR3 extends over 14 amino acids. The germline CDR1 and CDR2 sequences are SEHNR and FQNEAQ (reference sequence). Trimming stripped 5 bases from V and 4 bases from J, with 11 bases between. In nucleotides, the CDR3 is TGTGCCAGCAGCCCCGCAGGCGCCACCGGGGAGCTGTTTTTT. As protein: CASSPAGATGELFF.

The CDR3 DNA reads as TGTGCCAGCAACCCCACCCCTAGCGCCCCGGGGAATGAGCAGTTCTTC. Translation gives CASNPTPSAPGNEQFF. The gene calls are TRBV28 and TRBJ2-1; tentatively, D is TRBD2 (6 bases). The CDR3 length is 16 residues. Germline V gene lookup returns CDR1 MDHEN and CDR2 SYDVKM. Trimming removed 7 bases from V and 7 bases from J, with 23 bases in between.

This clonotype was seen only a few times. Compared with germline, one end of the junction differs, possibly owing to a read error. The chain employs TRBV19 and TRBJ1-1; the D gene is possibly TRBD1 (6 bases). Germline V gives CDR1 LNHDA, CDR2 SQIVND (reference sequence). There are 14 residues in the CDR3. The CDR3 coding sequence is TGCGCCAGCAGGAACAGGGCAGAGAACACTGAAGCTTTCTTT. Translated, it gives CASRNRAENTEAFF.

In its sample, this clonotype was seen many times. This chain joins TRBV28 and TRBJ1-1; unclear D gene. CDR3 length: 11 amino acids. V was trimmed by 4 bases and J by 6 bases, leaving 6 bases between them. Per germline, CDR1 MDHEN and CDR2 SYDVKM. Here the CDR3 DNA reads TGTGCCAGCAGTTCCATCTCTGAAGCTTTCTTT. This gives the protein CASSSISEAFF.

This clonotype turned up a few times. The genes are TRBV7-8 and TRBJ1-3, with unresolved D. Trimming took 1 base from V and 4 from J, leaving 5 bases between them. The length of the CDR3 is 13 residues. Germline CDR1 reads SGHVS; CDR2 reads FQNEAQ. The CDR3 bases are TGTGCCAGCAGCTTAGAACCGGGAAACACCATATATTTT. As protein: CASSLEPGNTIYF.

The genes are TRBV9 and TRBJ2-6; unclear D gene. The CDR3 totals 15 residues. Per germline, CDR1 SGDLS and CDR2 YYNGEE. Trimming left V 3 bases short and J 0 bases short, with 7 bases between. CDR3 in amino acids: CASSGVVSGANVLTF. The CDR3 DNA follows: TGTGCCAGCAGCGGGGTAGTCTCTGGGGCCAACGTCCTGACTTTC.